This T cell receptor (beta chain) was captured by sequencing in a study of shared clonotypes between healthy human individuals. Sequencing used immunoSEQ multiplex PCR; TCRdb keeps in-frame clones, though not all of them. The sample lists around 500,000 clones; roughly 80% were seen once. This CDR3 has 15 amino acids. V gave up 5 bases and J gave up 2 bases; unmatched junction bases: 6. The V gene is TRBV23-1, the J gene TRBJ2-3; 8 bases are a match to TRBD1. TRBV23-1 counts as an open reading frame of uncertain function. This receptor was identified in a woman between 40 and 50 years old in good health. Some clones in this sample may be carry-over from other donors' samples. The sequencing input was PBMCs. In DNA form, the CDR3 reads TGCGCCAGCAGTTTACCAGGGGGCATCACAGATACGCAGTATTTT. This codes for CASSLPGGITDTQYF.